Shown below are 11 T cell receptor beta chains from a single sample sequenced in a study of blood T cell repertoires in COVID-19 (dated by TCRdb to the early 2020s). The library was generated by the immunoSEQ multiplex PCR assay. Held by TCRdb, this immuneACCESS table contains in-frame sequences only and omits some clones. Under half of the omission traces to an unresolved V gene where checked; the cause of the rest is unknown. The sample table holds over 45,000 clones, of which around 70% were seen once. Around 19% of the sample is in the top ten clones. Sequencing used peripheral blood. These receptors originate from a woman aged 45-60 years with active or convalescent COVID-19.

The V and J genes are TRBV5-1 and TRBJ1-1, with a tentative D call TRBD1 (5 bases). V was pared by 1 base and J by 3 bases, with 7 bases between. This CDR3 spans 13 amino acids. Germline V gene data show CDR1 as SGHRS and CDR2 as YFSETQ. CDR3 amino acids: CASSLLGDTEAFF. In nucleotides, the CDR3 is TGCGCCAGCAGCTTGCTAGGGGACACTGAAGCTTTCTTT.

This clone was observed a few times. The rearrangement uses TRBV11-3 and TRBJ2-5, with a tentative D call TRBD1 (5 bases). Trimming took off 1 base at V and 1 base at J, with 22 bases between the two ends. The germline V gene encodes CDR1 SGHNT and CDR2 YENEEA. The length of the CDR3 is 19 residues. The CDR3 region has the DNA TGTGCCAGCAGCTTAGCCCCTACCACCCTGACAGTGTCCCAAGAGACCCAGTACTTC. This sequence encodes CASSLAPTTLTVSQETQYF. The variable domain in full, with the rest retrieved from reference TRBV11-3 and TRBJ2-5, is EAGVVQSPRYKIIEKKQPVAFWCNPISGHNTLYWYLQNLGQGPELLIRYENEEAVDDSQLPKDRFSAERLKGVDSTLKIQPAELGDSAVYLCASSLAPTTLTVSQETQYFGPGTRLLVL.

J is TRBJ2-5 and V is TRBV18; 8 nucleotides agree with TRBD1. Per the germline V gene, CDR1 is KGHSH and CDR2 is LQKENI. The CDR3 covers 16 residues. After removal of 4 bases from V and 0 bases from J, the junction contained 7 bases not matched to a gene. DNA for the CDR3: TGTGCCAGCTCACGGGTGACAGGGGAGTACCAAGAGACCCAGTACTTC. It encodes CASSRVTGEYQETQYF.

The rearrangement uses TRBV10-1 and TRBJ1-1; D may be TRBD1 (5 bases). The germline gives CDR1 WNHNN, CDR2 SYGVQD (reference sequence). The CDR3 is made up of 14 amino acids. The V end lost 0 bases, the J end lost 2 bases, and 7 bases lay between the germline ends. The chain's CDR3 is CASSESQGNTEAFF. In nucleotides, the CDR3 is TGCGCCAGCAGTGAGTCGCAGGGTAACACTGAAGCTTTCTTT.

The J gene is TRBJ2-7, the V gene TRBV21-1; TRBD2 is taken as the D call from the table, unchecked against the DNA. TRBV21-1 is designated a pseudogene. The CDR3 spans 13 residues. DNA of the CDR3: TGTGCCATCGGACTAGCGCAACCCTACGAGCAGTGCTTC. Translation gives CAIGLAQPYEQCF.

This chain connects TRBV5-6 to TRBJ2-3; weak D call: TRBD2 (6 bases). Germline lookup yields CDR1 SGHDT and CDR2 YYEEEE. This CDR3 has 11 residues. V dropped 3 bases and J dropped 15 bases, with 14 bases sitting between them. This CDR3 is CASSSGLRRYF. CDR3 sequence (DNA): TGTGCCAGCAGCTCGGGACTTCGACGCTATTTT.

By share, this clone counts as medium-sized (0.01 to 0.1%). CDR3 sequence: CASRLGTAGELFF. The DNA of the CDR3 is TGTGCCAGCAGACTTGGGACAGCCGGGGAGCTGTTTTTT. V gene TRBV7-9 combines with J gene TRBJ2-2, with 7 bases fitting TRBD1. The V gene's germline CDR1 is SEHNR and CDR2 FQNEAQ (reference sequence). J was trimmed by 6 bases and V by 6 bases; bases with no gene match: 4. This CDR3 comprises 13 residues.

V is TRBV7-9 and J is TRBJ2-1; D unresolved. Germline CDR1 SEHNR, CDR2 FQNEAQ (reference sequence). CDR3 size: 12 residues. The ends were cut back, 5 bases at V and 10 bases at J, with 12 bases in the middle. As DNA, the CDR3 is TGTGCCAGCAGCACCCCTCTATACGAGCAGTTCTTC. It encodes CASSTPLYEQFF.

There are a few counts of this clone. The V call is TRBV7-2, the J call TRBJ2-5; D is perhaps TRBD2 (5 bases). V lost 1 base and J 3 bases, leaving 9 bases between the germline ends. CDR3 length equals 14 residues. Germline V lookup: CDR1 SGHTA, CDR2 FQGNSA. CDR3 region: CASSLDDYKETQYF. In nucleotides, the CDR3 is TGTGCCAGCAGCTTAGATGACTATAAAGAGACCCAGTACTTC. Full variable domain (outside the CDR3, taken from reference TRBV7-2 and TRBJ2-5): GAGVSQSPSNKVTEKGKDVELRCDPISGHTALYWYRQSLGQGLEFLIYFQGNSAPDKSGLPSDRFSAERTGGSVSTLTIQRTQQEDSAVYLCASSLDDYKETQYFGPGTRLLVL.

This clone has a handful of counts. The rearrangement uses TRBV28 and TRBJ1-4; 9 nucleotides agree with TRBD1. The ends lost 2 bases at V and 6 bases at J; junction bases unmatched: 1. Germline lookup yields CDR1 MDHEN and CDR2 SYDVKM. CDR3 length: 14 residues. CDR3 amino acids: CASSLGDRDEKLFF. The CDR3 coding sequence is TGTGCCAGCAGTTTAGGGGACAGGGATGAAAAACTGTTTTTT.

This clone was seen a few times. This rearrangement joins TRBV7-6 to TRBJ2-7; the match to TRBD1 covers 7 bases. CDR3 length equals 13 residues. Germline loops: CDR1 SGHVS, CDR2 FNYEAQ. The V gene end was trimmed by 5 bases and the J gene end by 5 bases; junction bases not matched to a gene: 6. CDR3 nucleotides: TGTGCCAGCAGCGTGGTGACAGGGCACGAGCAGTACTTC. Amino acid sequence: CASSVVTGHEQYF. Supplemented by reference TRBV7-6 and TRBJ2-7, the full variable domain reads GAGVSQSPRYKVTKRGQDVALRCDPISGHVSLYWYRQALGQGPEFLTYFNYEAQQDKSGLPNDRFSAERPEGSISTLTIQRTEQRDSAMYRCASSVVTGHEQYFGPGTRLTVT.